Here is one T cell receptor (beta chain) with its context. The antigen is not known. This CDR3 comprises 13 residues. The germline V gene has CDR1 SGHRS and CDR2 YFSETQ. V lost 5 bases, J lost 4 bases, and 4 bases stayed unmatched. Assay execution proceeded at the deep level. Repertoires were generated with immunoSEQ multiplex PCR, while TCRdb's copy carries only in-frame clones and drops some. Altogether 2 million to 2.5 million clones are present, under 95% being singletons, with the ten largest covering 0.37%. The record originates from a study of shared clonotypes between healthy human individuals. Study information: CD4 naive cells filled three plates per donor, CD4 memory three, CD8 naive two and CD8 memory one. General study results and limits: In several donors, approximately 5% of naive CD4 clonotypes appeared in common.

The sequenced material came from naive CD4+ T cells from PBMCs. Subset: CD45RA+ positively selected. V is TRBV5-1 and J is TRBJ1-2; 8 bases are shared with TRBD1. The receptor's source is a man aged 18 to 29 in good health. Some clones in this sample may be carry-over from other donors' samples. DNA for the CDR3: TGCGCCAGCAGAGGGGACAGGACCTATGGCTACACCTTC. Amino acid sequence: CASRGDRTYGYTF.